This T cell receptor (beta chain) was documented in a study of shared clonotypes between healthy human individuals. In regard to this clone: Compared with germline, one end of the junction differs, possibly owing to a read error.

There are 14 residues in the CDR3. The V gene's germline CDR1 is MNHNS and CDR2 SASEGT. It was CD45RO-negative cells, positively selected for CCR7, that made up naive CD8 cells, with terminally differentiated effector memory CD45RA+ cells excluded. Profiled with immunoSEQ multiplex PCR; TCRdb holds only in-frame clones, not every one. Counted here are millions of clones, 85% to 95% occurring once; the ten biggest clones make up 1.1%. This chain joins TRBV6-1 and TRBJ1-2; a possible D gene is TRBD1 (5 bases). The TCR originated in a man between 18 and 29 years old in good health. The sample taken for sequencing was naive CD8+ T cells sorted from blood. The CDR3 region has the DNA TGTGCCAGCAGGGAAGGGACCTCAGGGATGGACTACACCTTC. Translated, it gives CASREGTSGMDYTF.